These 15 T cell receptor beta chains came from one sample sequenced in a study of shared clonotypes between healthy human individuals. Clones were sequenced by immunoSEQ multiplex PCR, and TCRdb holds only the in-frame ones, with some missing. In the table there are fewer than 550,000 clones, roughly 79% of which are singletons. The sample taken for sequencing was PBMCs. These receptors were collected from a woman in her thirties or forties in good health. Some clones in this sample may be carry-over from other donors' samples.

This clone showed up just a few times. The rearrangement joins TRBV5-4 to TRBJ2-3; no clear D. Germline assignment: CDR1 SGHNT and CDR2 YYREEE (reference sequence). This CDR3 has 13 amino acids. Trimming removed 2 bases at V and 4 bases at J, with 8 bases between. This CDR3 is CASSLRAADTQYF. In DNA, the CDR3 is TGTGCCAGCAGCTTAAGGGCGGCAGATACGCAGTATTTT. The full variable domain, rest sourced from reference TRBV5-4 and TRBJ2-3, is ETGVTQSPTHLIKTRGQQVTLRCSSQSGHNTVSWYQQALGQGPQFIFQYYREEENGRGNFPPRFSGLQFPNYSSELNVNALELDDSALYLCASSLRAADTQYFGPGTRLTVL.

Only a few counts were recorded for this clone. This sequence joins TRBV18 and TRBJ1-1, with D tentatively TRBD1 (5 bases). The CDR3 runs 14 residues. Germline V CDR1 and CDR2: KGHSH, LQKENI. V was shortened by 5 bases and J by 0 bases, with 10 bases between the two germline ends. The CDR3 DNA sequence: TGTGCCAGCTCATCGGGACGGTTGAACACTGAAGCTTTCTTT. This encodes CASSSGRLNTEAFF.

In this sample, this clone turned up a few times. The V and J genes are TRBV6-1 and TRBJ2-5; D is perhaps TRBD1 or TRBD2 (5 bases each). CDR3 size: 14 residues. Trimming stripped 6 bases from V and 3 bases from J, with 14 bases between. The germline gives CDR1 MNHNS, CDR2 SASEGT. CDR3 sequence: CASSPSEGKETQYF. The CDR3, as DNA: TGTGCCAGCAGCCCAAGTGAGGGGAAAGAGACCCAGTACTTC.

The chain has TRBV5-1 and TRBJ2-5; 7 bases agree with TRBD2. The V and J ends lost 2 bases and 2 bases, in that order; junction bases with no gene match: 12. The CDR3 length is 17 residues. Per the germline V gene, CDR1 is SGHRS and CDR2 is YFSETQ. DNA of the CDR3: TGCGCCAGCAGCTTAATTGGGGTAGCGGGCTTTCAAGAGACCCAGTACTTC. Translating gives CASSLIGVAGFQETQYF.

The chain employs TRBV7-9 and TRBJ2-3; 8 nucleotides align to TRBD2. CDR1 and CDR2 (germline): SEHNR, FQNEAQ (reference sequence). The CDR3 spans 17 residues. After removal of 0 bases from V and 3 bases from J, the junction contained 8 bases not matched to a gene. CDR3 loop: CASSLASSGRGTDTQYF. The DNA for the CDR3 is TGTGCCAGCAGCTTAGCCTCTAGCGGGCGGGGGACAGATACGCAGTATTTT.

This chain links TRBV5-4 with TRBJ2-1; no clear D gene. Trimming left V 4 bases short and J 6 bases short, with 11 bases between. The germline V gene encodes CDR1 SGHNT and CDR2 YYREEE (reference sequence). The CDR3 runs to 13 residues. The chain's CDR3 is CASSPDAVNEQFF. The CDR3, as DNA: TGTGCCAGCAGCCCGGACGCCGTCAATGAGCAGTTCTTC.

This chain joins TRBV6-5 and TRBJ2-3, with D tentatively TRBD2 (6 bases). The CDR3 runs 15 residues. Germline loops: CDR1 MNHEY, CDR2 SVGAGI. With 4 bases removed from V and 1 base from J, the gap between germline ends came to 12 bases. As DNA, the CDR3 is TGTGCCAGCAGTTCCGGGGGTTTGGGCACAGATACGCAGTATTTT. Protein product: CASSSGGLGTDTQYF.

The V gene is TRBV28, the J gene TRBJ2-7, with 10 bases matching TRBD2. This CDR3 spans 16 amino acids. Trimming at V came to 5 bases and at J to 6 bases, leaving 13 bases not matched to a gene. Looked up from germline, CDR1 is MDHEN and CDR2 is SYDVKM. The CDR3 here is CASSPRGLAGASEQYF. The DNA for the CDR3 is TGTGCCAGCAGTCCCCGCGGCCTAGCGGGAGCTAGCGAGCAGTACTTC. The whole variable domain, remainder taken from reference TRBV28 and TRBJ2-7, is DVKVTQSSRYLVKRTGEKVFLECVQDMDHENMFWYRQDPGLGLRLIYFSYDVKMKEKGDIPEGYSVSREKKERFSLILESASTNQTSMYLCASSPRGLAGASEQYFGPGTRLTVT.

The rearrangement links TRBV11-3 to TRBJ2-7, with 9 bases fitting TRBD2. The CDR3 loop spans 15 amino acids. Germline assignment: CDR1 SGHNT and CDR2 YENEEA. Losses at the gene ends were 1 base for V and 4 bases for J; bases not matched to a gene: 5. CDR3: CASSLGGGARYEQYF. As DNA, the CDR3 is TGTGCCAGCAGCTTAGGCGGGGGGGCCCGTTACGAGCAGTACTTC.

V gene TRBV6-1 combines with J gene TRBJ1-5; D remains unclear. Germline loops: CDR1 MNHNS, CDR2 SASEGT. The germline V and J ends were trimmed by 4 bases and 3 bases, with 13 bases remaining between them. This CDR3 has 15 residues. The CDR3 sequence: CASSAIRVPNQPQHF. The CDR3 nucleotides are TGTGCCAGCAGTGCAATCCGGGTCCCCAATCAGCCCCAGCATTTT.

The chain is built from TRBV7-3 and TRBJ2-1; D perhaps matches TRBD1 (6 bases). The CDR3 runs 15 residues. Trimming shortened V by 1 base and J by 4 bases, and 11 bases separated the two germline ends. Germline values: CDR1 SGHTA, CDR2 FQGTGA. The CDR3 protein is CASSLMFGTYNEQFF. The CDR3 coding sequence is TGTGCCAGCAGCTTAATGTTCGGGACATACAATGAGCAGTTCTTC. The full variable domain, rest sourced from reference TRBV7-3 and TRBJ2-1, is GAGVSQTPSNKVTEKGKYVELRCDPISGHTALYWYRQSLGQGPEFLIYFQGTGAADDSGLPNDRFFAVRPEGSVSTLKIQRTERGDSAVYLCASSLMFGTYNEQFFGPGTRLTVL.

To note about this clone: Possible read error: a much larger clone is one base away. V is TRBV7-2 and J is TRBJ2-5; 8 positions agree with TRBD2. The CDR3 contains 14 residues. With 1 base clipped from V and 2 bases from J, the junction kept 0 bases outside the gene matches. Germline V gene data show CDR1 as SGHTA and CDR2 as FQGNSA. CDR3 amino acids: CASSLERGQETQYF. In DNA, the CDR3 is TGTGCCAGCAGCTTAGAGCGGGGGCAAGAGACCCAGTACTTC.

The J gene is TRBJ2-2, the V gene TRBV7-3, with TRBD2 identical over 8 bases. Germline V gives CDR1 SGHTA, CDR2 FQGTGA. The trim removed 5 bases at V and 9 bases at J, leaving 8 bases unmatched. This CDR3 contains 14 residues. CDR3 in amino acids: CASSPGGGPRELFF. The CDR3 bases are TGTGCCAGCAGCCCGGGGGGGGGCCCCCGGGAGCTGTTTTTT. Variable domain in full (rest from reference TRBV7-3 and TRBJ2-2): GAGVSQTPSNKVTEKGKYVELRCDPISGHTALYWYRQSLGQGPEFLIYFQGTGAADDSGLPNDRFFAVRPEGSVSTLKIQRTERGDSAVYLCASSPGGGPRELFFGEGSRLTVL.

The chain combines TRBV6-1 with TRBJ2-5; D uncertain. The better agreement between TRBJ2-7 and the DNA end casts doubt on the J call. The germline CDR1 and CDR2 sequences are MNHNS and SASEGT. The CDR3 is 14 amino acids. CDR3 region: CASSKGMLGYEQYF. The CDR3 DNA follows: TGTGCCAGCAGCAAGGGAATGCTTGGCTACGAGCAGTACTTC.

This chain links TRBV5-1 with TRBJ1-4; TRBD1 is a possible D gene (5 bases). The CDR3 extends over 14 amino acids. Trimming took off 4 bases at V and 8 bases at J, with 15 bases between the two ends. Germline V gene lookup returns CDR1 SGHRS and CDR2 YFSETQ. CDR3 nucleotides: TGCGCCAGCAGCACTCAGGGCGGAAGCGAAAAACTGTTTTTT. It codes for CASSTQGGSEKLFF.